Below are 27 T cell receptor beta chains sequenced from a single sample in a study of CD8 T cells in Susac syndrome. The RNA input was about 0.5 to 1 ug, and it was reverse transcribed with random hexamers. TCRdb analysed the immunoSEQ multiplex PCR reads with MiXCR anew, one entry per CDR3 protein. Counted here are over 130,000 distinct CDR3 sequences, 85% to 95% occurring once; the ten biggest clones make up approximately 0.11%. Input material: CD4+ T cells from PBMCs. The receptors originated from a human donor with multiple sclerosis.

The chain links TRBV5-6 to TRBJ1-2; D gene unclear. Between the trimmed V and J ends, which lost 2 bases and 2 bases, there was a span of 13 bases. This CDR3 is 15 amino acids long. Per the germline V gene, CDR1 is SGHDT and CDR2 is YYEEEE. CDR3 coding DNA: TGTGCCAGCAGCTTAGAACTCCTAAACAACTATGGCTACACCTTC. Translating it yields CASSLELLNNYGYTF.

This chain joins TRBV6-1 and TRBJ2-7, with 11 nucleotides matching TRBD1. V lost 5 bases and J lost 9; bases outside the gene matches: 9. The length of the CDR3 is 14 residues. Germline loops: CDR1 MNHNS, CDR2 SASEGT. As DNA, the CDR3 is TGTGCCAGCAGTCAAACCGGGACAGGGGGTCGGCAGTACTTC. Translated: CASSQTGTGGRQYF.

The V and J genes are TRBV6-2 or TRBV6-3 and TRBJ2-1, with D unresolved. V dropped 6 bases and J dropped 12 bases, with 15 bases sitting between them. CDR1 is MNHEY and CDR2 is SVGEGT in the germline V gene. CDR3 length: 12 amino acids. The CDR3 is CASSHPIRLQFF. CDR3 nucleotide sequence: TGTGCCAGCAGCCACCCGATCCGGTTGCAGTTCTTC.

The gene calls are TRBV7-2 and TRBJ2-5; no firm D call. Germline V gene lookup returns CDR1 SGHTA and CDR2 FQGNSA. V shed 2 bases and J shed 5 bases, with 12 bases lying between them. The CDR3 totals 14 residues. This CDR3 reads CASSLLFWLETQYF. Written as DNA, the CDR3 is TGTGCCAGCAGCTTATTGTTTTGGTTGGAGACCCAGTACTTC.

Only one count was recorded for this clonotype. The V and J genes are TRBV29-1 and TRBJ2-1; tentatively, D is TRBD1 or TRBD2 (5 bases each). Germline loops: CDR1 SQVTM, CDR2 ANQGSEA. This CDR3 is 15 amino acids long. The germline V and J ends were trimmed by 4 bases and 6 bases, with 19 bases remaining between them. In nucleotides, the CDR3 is TGCAGCGTTGCCACCGGGACCTCACCTGGCAATGAGCAGTTCTTC. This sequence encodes CSVATGTSPGNEQFF.

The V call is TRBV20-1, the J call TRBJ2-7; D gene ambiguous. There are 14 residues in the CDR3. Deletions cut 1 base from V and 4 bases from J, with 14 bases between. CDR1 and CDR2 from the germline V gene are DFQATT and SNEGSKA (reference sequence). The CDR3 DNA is TGCAGTGCTAGAGGGTGGTCAAGCACTTACGAGCAGTACTTC. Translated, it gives CSARGWSSTYEQYF.

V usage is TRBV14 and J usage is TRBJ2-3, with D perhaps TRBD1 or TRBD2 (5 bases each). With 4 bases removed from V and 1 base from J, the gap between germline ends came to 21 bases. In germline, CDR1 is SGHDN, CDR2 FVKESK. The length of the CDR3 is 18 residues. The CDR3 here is CASSLLVGAFSGTDTQYF. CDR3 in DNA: TGTGCCAGCAGCCTCCTTGTCGGGGCATTCTCGGGCACAGATACGCAGTATTTT.

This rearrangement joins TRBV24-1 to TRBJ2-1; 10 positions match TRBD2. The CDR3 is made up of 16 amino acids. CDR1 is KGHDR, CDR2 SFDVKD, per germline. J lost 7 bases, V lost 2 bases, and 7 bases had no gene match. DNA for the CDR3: TGTGCCACCAGTGATTCCCTAGCGGGAGTTTTTAATGAGCAGTTCTTC. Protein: CATSDSLAGVFNEQFF.

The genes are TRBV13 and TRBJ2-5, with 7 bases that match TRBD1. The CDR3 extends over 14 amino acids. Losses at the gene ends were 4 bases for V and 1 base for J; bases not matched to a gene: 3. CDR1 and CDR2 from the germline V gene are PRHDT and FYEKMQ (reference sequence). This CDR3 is CASSSTGVQETQYF. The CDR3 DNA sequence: TGTGCCAGCAGCTCAACAGGGGTCCAAGAGACCCAGTACTTC.

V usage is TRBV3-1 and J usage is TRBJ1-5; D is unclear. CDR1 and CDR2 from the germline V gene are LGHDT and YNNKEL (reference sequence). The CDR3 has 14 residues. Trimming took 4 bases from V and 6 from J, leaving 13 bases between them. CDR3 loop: CASSPARVGQPQHF. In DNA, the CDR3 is TGTGCCAGCAGCCCCGCGAGGGTTGGTCAGCCCCAGCATTTT.

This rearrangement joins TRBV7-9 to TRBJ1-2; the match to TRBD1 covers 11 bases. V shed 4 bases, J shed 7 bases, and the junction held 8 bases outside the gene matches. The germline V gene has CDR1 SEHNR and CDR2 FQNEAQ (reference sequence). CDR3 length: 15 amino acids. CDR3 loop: CASSYPGQGGAGYTF. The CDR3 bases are TGTGCCAGCAGCTACCCGGGACAGGGGGGAGCTGGCTACACCTTC.

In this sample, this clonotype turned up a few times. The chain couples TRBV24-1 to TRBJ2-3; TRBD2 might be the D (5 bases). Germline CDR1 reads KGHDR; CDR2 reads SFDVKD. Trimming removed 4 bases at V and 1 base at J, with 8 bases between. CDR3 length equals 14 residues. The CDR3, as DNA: TGTGCCACCAGTGAAACCGGGGGCACAGATACGCAGTATTTT. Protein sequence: CATSETGGTDTQYF.

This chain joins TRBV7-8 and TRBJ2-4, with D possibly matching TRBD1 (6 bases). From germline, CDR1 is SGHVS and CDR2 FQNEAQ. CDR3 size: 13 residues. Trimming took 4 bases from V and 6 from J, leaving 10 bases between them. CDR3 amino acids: CASSSGQRNIQYF. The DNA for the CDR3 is TGTGCCAGCAGCTCAGGACAGCGAAACATTCAGTACTTC. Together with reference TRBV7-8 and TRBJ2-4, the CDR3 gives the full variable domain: GAGVSQSPRYKVAKRGQDVALRCDPISGHVSLFWYQQALGQGPEFLTYFQNEAQLDKSGLPSDRFFAERPEGSVSTLKIQRTQQEDSAVYLCASSSGQRNIQYFGAGTRLSVL.

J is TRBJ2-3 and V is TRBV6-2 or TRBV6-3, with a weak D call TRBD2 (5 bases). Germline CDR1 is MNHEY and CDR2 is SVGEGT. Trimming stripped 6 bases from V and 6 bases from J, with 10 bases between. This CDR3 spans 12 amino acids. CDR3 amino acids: CASRVAPDTQYF. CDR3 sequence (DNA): TGTGCCAGCAGAGTAGCGCCGGATACGCAGTATTTT.

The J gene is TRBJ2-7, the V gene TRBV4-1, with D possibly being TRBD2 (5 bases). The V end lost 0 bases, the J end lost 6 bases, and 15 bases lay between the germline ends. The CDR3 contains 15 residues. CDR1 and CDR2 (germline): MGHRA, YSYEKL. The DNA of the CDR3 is TGCGCCAGCAGCCAAGAGGGCGGGCCCGGACGCGAGCAGTACTTC. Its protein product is CASSQEGGPGREQYF.

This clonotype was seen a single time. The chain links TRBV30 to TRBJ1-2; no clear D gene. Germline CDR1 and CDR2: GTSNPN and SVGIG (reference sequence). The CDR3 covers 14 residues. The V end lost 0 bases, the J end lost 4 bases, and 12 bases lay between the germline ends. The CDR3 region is CAWSVANGLYGYTF. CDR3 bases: TGTGCCTGGAGTGTAGCGAACGGACTCTATGGCTACACCTTC.

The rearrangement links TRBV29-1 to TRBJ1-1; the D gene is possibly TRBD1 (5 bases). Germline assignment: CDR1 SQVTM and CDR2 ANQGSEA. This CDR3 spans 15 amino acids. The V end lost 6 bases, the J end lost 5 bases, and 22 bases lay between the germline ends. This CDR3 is CSVSGGGESGTEAFF. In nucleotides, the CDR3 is TGCAGCGTCAGCGGGGGTGGGGAATCGGGTACTGAAGCTTTCTTT.

This chain's CDR3 is CSARRQGRTEAFF. For the CDR3, the DNA is TGCAGTGCTAGAAGACAGGGGCGCACTGAAGCTTTCTTT. The chain joins TRBV20-1 to TRBJ1-1; 8 bases are a match to TRBD1. Per the germline V gene, CDR1 is DFQATT and CDR2 is SNEGSKA (reference sequence). This CDR3 comprises 13 residues. Trimming at V came to 2 bases and at J to 4 bases, leaving 3 bases not matched to a gene.

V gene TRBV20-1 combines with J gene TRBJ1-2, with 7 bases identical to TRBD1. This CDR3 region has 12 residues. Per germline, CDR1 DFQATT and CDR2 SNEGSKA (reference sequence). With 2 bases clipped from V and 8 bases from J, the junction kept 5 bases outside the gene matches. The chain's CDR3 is CSARKGAEGYTF. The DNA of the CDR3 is TGCAGTGCTAGAAAGGGGGCTGAGGGCTACACCTTC.

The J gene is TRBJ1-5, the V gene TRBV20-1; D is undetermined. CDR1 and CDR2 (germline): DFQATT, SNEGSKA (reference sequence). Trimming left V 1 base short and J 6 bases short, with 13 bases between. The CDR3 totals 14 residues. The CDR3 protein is CSARVSPVGQPQHF. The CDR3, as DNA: TGCAGTGCTAGAGTAAGCCCCGTTGGTCAGCCCCAGCATTTT.

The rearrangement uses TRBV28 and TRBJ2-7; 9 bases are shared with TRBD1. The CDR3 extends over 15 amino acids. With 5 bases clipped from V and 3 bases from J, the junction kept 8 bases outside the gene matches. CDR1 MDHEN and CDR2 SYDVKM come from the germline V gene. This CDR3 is CASSLKGQGGYEQYF. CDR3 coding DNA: TGTGCCAGCAGTCTCAAGGGACAGGGTGGCTACGAGCAGTACTTC.

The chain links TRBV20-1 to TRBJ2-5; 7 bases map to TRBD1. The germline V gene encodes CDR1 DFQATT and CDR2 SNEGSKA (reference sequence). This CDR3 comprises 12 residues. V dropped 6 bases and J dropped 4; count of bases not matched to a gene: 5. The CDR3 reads CSAPDRLETQYF. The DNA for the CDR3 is TGCAGTGCACCGGACAGGTTAGAGACCCAGTACTTC.

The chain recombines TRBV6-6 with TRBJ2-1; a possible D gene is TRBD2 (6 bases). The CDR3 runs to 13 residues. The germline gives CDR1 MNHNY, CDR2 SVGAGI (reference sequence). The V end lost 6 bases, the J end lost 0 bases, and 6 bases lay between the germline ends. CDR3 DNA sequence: TGTGCCAGCAGGGAGGGCTCCTACAATGAGCAGTTCTTC. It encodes CASREGSYNEQFF.

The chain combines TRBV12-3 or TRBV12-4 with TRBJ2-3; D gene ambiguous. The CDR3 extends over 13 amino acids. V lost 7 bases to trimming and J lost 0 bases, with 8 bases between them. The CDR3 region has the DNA TGTGCCAGCACCACGACTAGCACAGATACGCAGTATTTT. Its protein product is CASTTTSTDTQYF.

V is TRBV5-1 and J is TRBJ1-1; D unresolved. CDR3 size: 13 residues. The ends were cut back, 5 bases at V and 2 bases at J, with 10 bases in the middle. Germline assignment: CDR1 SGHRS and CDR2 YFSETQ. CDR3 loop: CASRTRINTEAFF. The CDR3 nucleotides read TGCGCCAGCAGGACACGTATCAACACTGAAGCTTTCTTT.

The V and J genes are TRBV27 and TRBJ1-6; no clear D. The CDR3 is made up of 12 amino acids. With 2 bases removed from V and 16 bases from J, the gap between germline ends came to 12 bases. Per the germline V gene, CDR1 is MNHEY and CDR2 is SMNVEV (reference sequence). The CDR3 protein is CASSLIGEKLHF. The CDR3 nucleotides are TGTGCCAGCAGTTTAATTGGGGAGAAACTCCACTTT.

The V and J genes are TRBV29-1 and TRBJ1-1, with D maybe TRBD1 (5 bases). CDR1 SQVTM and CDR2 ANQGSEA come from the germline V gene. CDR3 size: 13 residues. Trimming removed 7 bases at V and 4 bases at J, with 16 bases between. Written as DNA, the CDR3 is TGCAGCGCTAACAACGGGGGGAGCACTGAAGCTTTCTTT. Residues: CSANNGGSTEAFF.